A selection of T cell receptor beta chains follows, all from one sample in a study of cytomegalovirus exposure and HLA in healthy donors. Generated by immunoSEQ multiplex PCR, the TCRdb table keeps only in-frame clones and is missing some. The sample holds roughly 150,000 clones, over 80% seen once. The sample comprised PBMCs. These receptors were collected from a boy aged 2 to 9 in good health and CMV-seronegative. CDR3s include the opening cysteine and the closing phenylalanine or tryptophan. D genes are given only for firm matches. The listing skips clone size in some rows; elsewhere it reads once, few, many or a size class.

j_call,v_call,d_call,clone_size,cdr3_nt,cdr3_aa
TRBJ1-2,TRBV4-1,-,-,TGCGCCAGCAGCCAATGGACGGACATAGGCATCCACTATGGCTACACCTTC,CASSQWTDIGIHYGYTF
TRBJ2-2,TRBV9,-,few,TGTGCCAGCCCCAAGTTGGGGGGGCAAGAGGAGGACACCGGGGAGCTGTTTTTT,CASPKLGGQEEDTGELFF
TRBJ1-3,TRBV7-2,TRBD1,-,TGTGCCAGCAGCTTAGAGCAGGGGGGCCCCGGAAACACCATATATTTT,CASSLEQGGPGNTIYF
TRBJ2-7,TRBV2,-,-,TGTGCCAGCAGTGAGGGCCCGACCTACGAGCAGTACTTC,CASSEGPTYEQYF
TRBJ2-2,TRBV12-2,-,-,TGTGCAAGTCGCTTTACTAGCGGGGGGGCGGACACCGGGGAGCTGTTTTTT,CASRFTSGGADTGELFF
TRBJ2-1,TRBV2,TRBD2,-,TGTGCCAGCAGTGCCCTGGGACTAGCGGCCTCCGAGTTCTTC,CASSALGLAASEFF
TRBJ2-3,TRBV4-3,-,-,TGCGCCAGCAGCCGCGATCAGCAGGGCTCGGATACGCAGTATTTT,CASSRDQQGSDTQYF
TRBJ2-7,TRBV27,TRBD2,-,TGTGCCAGCAGTGCCGGGACTAGCACGTACGAGCAGTACTTC,CASSAGTSTYEQYF
TRBJ2-3,TRBV7-2,-,-,TGTGCCAGCAGCTACGGAGGCGGTACAGATACGCAGTATTTT,CASSYGGGTDTQYF
TRBJ1-5,TRBV6-1,TRBD1,-,TGTGCCAGCGGTGAAGGTCACAGGGGAACTCAGCCCCAGCATTTT,CASGEGHRGTQPQHF
TRBJ1-1,TRBV7-9,-,few,TGTGCCAGCAGTCCCGGTTTCAGGTTTCTCGACACTGAAGCTTTCTTT,CASSPGFRFLDTEAFF
TRBJ1-1,TRBV30,-,-,TGTGCCTGGAGTTTTGGAGGGGCCGGCACTGAAGCTTTCTTT,CAWSFGGAGTEAFF
TRBJ1-6,TRBV19,-,-,TGTGCCAGTAGTAGCGACAGATGGGTCAATTCACCCCTCCACTTT,CASSSDRWVNSPLHF
TRBJ2-4,TRBV6-1,TRBD1,-,TGTGCCAGCAGTGAATCCCCCGGGACAGGGCTTCGAGCCAAAAACATTCAGTACTTC,CASSESPGTGLRAKNIQYF
TRBJ1-2,TRBV18,TRBD1,few,TGTGCCAGCTCCCCGGGACAGGGTATCAACTATGGCTACACCTTC,CASSPGQGINYGYTF
TRBJ2-2,TRBV19,TRBD1,-,TGTGCCAGTCGACAGGGGAGTTATGGGGAGCTGTTTTTT,CASRQGSYGELFF